These 18 T cell receptor beta chains were all obtained from the same sample, sequenced in a study of early T cells in non-severe SARS-CoV-2 infection. Each CDR3 protein is one row after TCRdb ran MiXCR on the 5' RACE reads. The profile covers fewer than 60,000 distinct CDR3 sequences, with roughly 10% appearing a single time and around 5.3% taken by the ten largest. Sequenced here: whole blood, sampled at baseline. The source is an adult who was a healthcare worker with PCR-confirmed SARS-CoV-2 infection or an uninfected control (not recorded which).

CDR3 region: CASSLRGLAGSMFEDTQYF. The CDR3 bases are TGTGCCAGCAGCTTACGGGGACTAGCGGGTAGTATGTTCGAAGATACGCAGTATTTT. The chain couples TRBV7-2 to TRBJ2-3; the match to TRBD2 covers 12 bases. Trimming removed 2 bases from V and 5 bases from J; junction bases left unmatched: 14. Germline V gene data show CDR1 as SGHTA and CDR2 as FQGNSA. The CDR3 loop spans 19 amino acids. The variable domain in full, with the rest retrieved from reference TRBV7-2 and TRBJ2-3, is GAGVSQSPSNKVTEKGKDVELRCDPISGHTALYWYRQSLGQGLEFLIYFQGNSAPDKSGLPSDRFSAERTGGSVSTLTIQRTQQEDSAVYLCASSLRGLAGSMFEDTQYFGPGTRLTVL.

This chain joins TRBV28 and TRBJ2-7; D may match TRBD1 or TRBD2 (5 bases each). Trimming took 1 base from V and 3 from J, leaving 16 bases between them. CDR1 is MDHEN, CDR2 SYDVKM, per germline. This CDR3 contains 16 residues. CDR3 amino acids: CASSLSLGGGDYEQYF. The CDR3 DNA is TGTGCCAGCAGTTTATCCCTTGGTGGGGGTGACTACGAGCAGTACTTC.

This rearrangement joins TRBV12-3 or TRBV12-4 to TRBJ2-4; unclear D gene. V was pared by 4 bases and J by 6 bases, with 7 bases between. The CDR3 covers 12 residues. CDR3 protein: CASSSTINIQYF. In DNA form, the CDR3 reads TGTGCCAGCAGTTCTACTATAAACATTCAGTACTTC.

The sample holds a few counts of this clonotype. The V call is TRBV20-1, the J call TRBJ1-2; D not resolved. Germline V lookup: CDR1 DFQATT, CDR2 SNEGSKA (reference sequence). The ends were cut back, 0 bases at V and 3 bases at J, with 11 bases in the middle. This CDR3 is 14 amino acids long. CDR3 loop: CSARDPGSDYGYTF. The CDR3, as DNA: TGCAGTGCTAGAGATCCGGGGAGCGACTATGGCTACACCTTC.

This rearrangement joins TRBV28 to TRBJ2-6; D is possibly TRBD1 (6 bases). The germline gives CDR1 MDHEN, CDR2 SYDVKM. V was shortened by 6 bases and J by 0 bases, with 15 bases between the two germline ends. The CDR3 has 17 residues. CDR3 coding DNA: TGTGCCAGCAGCCCGGACAGTTCCTACTCTGGGGCCAACGTCCTGACTTTC. This sequence encodes CASSPDSSYSGANVLTF.

This clonotype turned up a few times. The chain couples TRBV11-3 to TRBJ1-1; D might be TRBD1 (6 bases). V was cut by 6 bases and J by 1 base, with 15 bases left in between. The CDR3 sequence is 15 residues long. Germline V gene lookup returns CDR1 SGHNT and CDR2 YENEEA. In nucleotides, the CDR3 is TGTGCCAGCAGTCTAGGGGGGGCAGGGAACACTGAAGCTTTCTTT. Its translation is CASSLGGAGNTEAFF.

This clonotype turned up a few times. V usage is TRBV6-5 and J usage is TRBJ2-1; 7 nucleotides line up with TRBD2. The CDR3 has 13 amino acids. Germline V CDR1 and CDR2: MNHEY, SVGAGI. V trimming: 7 bases; J trimming: 10 bases; junction bases outside the gene matches: 10. CDR3 in DNA: TGTGCCAGCACCTCCCGAAACGGGGGGGAGCAGTTCTTC. Protein sequence: CASTSRNGGEQFF.

The V gene is TRBV2, the J gene TRBJ2-2, with TRBD2 as a possible D gene (6 bases). Germline assignment: CDR1 SNHLY and CDR2 FYNNEI. This CDR3 spans 15 amino acids. Trimming cost V 0 bases and J 4 bases, with 9 bases left between them. CDR3 sequence (DNA): TGTGCCAGCAGTGAAGCGGGACTGACCACCGGGGAGCTGTTTTTT. Translating gives CASSEAGLTTGELFF.

The sample holds many counts of this clonotype. The chain has TRBV7-6 and TRBJ2-2, with D perhaps matching TRBD1 or TRBD2 (5 bases each). V was cut by 4 bases and J by 5 bases, with 14 bases left in between. The CDR3 extends over 15 amino acids. Per germline, CDR1 SGHVS and CDR2 FNYEAQ. The DNA for the CDR3 is TGTGCCAGCAGCTACGGGACGGGGCCGACCGGGGAGCTGTTTTTT. This codes for CASSYGTGPTGELFF.

Ten or more counts support this clonotype. V and J are TRBV7-9 and TRBJ2-7, with TRBD1 matching 7 bases. Germline trimming cut 4 bases from V and 2 bases from J; bases unmatched to any gene: 8. The CDR3 extends over 15 amino acids. Germline CDR1 is SEHNR and CDR2 is FQNEAQ (reference sequence). CDR3 protein: CASSSWTGDAYEQYF. In DNA, the CDR3 is TGTGCCAGCAGCTCATGGACAGGAGACGCCTACGAGCAGTACTTC.

This clonotype was observed a handful of times. The chain is built from TRBV7-6 and TRBJ2-7, with D maybe TRBD1 (5 bases). Germline V lookup: CDR1 SGHVS, CDR2 FNYEAQ. Trimming left V 2 bases short and J 3 bases short, with 8 bases between. This CDR3 region has 13 residues. DNA for the CDR3: TGTGCCAGCAGCTTATATGACAGCTACGAGCAGTACTTC. Translation: CASSLYDSYEQYF.

This clonotype appeared a few times. V usage is TRBV4-1 and J usage is TRBJ2-3; 9 bases are a match to TRBD2. V gave up 6 bases and J gave up 0 bases; unmatched junction bases: 10. Germline values: CDR1 MGHRA, CDR2 YSYEKL. The CDR3 is 17 amino acids. CDR3 coding DNA: TGCGCCAGCAGGACTATAGCGGGGGCCCCGAGCACAGATACGCAGTATTTT. It is translated as CASRTIAGAPSTDTQYF.

In its sample, this clonotype was seen once. The V and J genes are TRBV18 and TRBJ2-3, with TRBD2 matching over 13 bases. The germline CDR1 and CDR2 sequences are KGHSH and LQKENI. The CDR3 extends over 16 amino acids. V shed 6 bases, J shed 4 bases, and the junction held 7 bases outside the gene matches. The CDR3 loop is CASSPRTSGRSDTQYF. In DNA form, the CDR3 reads TGTGCCAGCTCCCCAAGGACTAGCGGGAGATCAGATACGCAGTATTTT.

The V call is TRBV5-6, the J call TRBJ2-2; TRBD1 might be the D (5 bases). The CDR3 totals 13 residues. V was pared by 4 bases and J by 3 bases, with 7 bases between. CDR1 and CDR2 (germline): SGHDT, YYEEEE. The CDR3 nucleotides are TGTGCCAGCAGCAACAGGCACACCGGGGAGCTGTTTTTT. It translates to CASSNRHTGELFF.

The sample holds many counts of this clonotype. The chain uses TRBV20-1 and TRBJ1-2; D gene uncertain. CDR1 and CDR2 from the germline V gene are DFQATT and SNEGSKA (reference sequence). This CDR3 is 11 amino acids long. Deletions cut 5 bases from V and 8 bases from J, with 12 bases between. As DNA, the CDR3 is TGCAGTGCTCGTCACCTCCGGGGCTACACCTTC. Protein: CSARHLRGYTF.

This clonotype was counted only a few times. The chain uses TRBV7-2 and TRBJ2-6; the D is unclear. CDR3 length: 14 amino acids. V lost 2 bases, J lost 4 bases, and 6 bases lay in between. Germline CDR1 reads SGHTA; CDR2 reads FQGNSA. This CDR3 reads CASSLWQGANVLTF. In DNA, the CDR3 is TGTGCCAGCAGCTTATGGCAGGGGGCCAACGTCCTGACTTTC.

The V gene is TRBV7-3, the J gene TRBJ2-1; D is possibly TRBD2 (5 bases). Germline-derived CDR1 and CDR2 are SGHTA and FQGTGA. Deletions cut 2 bases from V and 12 bases from J, with 14 bases between. The CDR3 extends over 13 amino acids. The DNA of the CDR3 is TGTGCCAGCAGCTTATTGACGGGAAATAGGCAGTTCTTC. It translates to CASSLLTGNRQFF.

This chain links TRBV28 with TRBJ2-6; D remains ambiguous. The germline V and J ends were trimmed by 3 bases and 0 bases, with 3 bases remaining between them. Germline assignment: CDR1 MDHEN and CDR2 SYDVKM. The CDR3 sequence is 14 residues long. The CDR3 DNA sequence: TGTGCCAGCAGTTTGTACTCTGGGGCCAACGTCCTGACTTTC. Amino acids: CASSLYSGANVLTF.